The text below deals with one TCR beta chain. These data belong to a study of blood T cell repertoires in COVID-19. CDR1 is SEHNR, CDR2 FQNEAQ, per germline (reference sequence). There are 12 residues in the CDR3. Deletions cut 5 bases from V and 6 bases from J, with 11 bases between. The protocol was immunoSEQ multiplex PCR, while the TCRdb copy is restricted to in-frame clones and leaves out a portion. Here the sample spans some 320,000 clones, around 92% being singletons. The V gene is TRBV7-9, the J gene TRBJ2-7; no definite D call. The receptor was isolated from a woman aged 25 to 39 with COVID-19, enrolled during active disease. Sample: peripheral blood. The chain's CDR3 is CASSPQVVEQYF. The CDR3 DNA reads as TGTGCCAGCAGCCCCCAGGTGGTCGAGCAGTACTTC.